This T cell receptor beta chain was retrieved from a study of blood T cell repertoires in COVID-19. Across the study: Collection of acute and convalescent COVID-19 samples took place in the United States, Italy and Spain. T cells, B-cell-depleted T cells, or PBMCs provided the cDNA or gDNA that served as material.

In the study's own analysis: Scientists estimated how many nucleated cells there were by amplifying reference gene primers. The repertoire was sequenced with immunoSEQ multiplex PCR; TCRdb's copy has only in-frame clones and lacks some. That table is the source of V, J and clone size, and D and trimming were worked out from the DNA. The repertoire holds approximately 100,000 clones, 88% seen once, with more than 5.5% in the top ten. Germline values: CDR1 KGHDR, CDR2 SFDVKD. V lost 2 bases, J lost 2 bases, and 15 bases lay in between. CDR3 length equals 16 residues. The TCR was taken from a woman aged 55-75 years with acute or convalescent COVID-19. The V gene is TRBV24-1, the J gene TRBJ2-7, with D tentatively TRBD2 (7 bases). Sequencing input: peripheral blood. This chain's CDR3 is CATSDSRGGDPYEQYF. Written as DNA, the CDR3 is TGTGCCACCAGTGATTCCAGAGGGGGGGACCCCTACGAGCAGTACTTC.